The T cell receptor beta chain under discussion was sequenced for a study of cytomegalovirus exposure and HLA in healthy donors. Notes on the study in general: TCR clusters originating in the first cohort tended to co-occur in the roughly 110 validation repertoires, according to a later analysis. Researchers counted around 170 TCR beta chains as cytomegalovirus-associated.

In regard to this clone: Its specificity is not known.

The donors were members of the validation cohort, which comprised about 120 subjects and was separate from the first cohort of 730 or so subjects. The CDR3 extends over 18 amino acids. With 6 bases removed from V and 0 bases from J, the gap between germline ends came to 22 bases. The V gene's germline CDR1 is MNHEY and CDR2 SMNVEV (reference sequence). Clones were sequenced by immunoSEQ multiplex PCR, and TCRdb holds only the in-frame ones, with some missing. The sample carries fewer than 80,000 clones, roughly 95% recorded once. The TCR comes from a woman in her late teens or twenties in good health and CMV-seropositive. V usage is TRBV27 and J usage is TRBJ2-3, with D possibly matching TRBD2 (6 bases). Sequenced material: PBMCs. Here the CDR3 reads CASRAGAGRPFSTDTQYF. In DNA form, the CDR3 reads TGTGCCAGCAGAGCTGGGGCGGGAAGGCCTTTCAGCACAGATACGCAGTATTTT.